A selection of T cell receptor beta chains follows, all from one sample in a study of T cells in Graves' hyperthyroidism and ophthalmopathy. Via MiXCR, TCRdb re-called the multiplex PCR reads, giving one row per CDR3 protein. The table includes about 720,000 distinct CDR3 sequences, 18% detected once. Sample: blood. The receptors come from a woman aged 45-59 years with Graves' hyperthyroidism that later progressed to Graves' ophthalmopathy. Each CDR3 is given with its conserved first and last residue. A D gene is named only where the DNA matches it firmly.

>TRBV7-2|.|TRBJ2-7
CASSDFRGSSYEQYF
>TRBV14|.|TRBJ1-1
CASSQDRRNEAFF
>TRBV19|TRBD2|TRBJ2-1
CASSSSGGSSYSEQFF
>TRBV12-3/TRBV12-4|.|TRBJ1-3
CASSPGRESHTIYF
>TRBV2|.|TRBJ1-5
CASRRDGVSQPQHF
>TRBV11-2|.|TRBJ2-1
CASSFLDWGYEQFF
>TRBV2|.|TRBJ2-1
CASNSGPLSSYNEQFF
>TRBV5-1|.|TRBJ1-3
CASSRDRNSGNTIYF
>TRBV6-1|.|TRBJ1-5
CAEGTLGQPQHF
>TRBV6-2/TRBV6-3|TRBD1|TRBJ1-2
CAINRGLDYGYTF
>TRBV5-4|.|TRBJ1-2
CASSLFDRPRGGYTF
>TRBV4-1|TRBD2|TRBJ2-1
CASSRTSGGAREQFF
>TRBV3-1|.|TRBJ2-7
CASSQEDLIYEQYF
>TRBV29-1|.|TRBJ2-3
CSVDWTSTDTQYF
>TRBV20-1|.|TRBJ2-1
CSARASEYNEQFF
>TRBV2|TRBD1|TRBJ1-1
CASSGQGGTTEAFF
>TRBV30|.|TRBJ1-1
CAWSVRVLEAFF
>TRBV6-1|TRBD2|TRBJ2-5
CASSHIAGGQETQYF
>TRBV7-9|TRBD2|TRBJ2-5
CASSAGTSDAETQYF
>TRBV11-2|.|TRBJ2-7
CASSLTSRAHEQYF
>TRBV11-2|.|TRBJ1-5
CASSFRAPQPQHF
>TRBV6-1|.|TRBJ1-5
CASSFERTGNQPQHF
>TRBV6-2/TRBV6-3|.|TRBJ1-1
CASNVDTVPAEAFF
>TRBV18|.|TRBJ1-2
CASSPPTGLGYTF
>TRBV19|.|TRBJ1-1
CASMDLTNTEAFF
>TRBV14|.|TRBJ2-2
CASSPWDIPTGELFF
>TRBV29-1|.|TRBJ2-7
CSVGGDWGDISYEQYF
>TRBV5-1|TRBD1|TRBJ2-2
CASRHPGQGTGELFF
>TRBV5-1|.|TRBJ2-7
CASSGGLTYEQYF
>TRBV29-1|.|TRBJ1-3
CSVAGLRGDTIYF
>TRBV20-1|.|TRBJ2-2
CSAREGRLHTGELFF
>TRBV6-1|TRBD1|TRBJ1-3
CASSALDRAGNTIYF
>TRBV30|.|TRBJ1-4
CAWSGFITNEKLFF
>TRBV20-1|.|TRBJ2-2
CSARALGSNTGELFF
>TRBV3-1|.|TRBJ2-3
CASSQFQGGSDTQYF
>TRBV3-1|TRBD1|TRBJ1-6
CASSQMQGASLHF
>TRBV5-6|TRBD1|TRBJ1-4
CASSDVPGQGMTNEKLLF
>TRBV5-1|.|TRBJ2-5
CASSLELRETQYF
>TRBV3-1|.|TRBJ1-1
CASSPSWGLPNTEAFF
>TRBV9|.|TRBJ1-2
CASSPGRGGSGYTF
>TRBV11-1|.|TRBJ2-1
CASSNGRFYNEQFF
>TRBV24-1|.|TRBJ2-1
CATSDLGGAGYNEQFF
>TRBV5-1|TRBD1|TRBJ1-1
CASSLGQGDAEAFF
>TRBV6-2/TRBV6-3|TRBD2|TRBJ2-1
CASSYRGGHEQFF
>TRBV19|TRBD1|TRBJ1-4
CASSTGTANEKLFF
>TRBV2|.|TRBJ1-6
CASRGTNYNSPLHF
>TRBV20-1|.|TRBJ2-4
CSASRPALAKNIQYF
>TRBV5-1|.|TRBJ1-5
CASSLVDRQPQHF
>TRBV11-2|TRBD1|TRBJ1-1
CASSQSTGGGYNTEAFF
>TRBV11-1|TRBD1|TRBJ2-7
CASSTGLDRVSYEQYF
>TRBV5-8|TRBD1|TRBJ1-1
CASSPRARGRAFF
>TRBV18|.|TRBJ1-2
CASSLENPHGYTF
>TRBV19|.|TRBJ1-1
CASSDPLIKNTEAFF
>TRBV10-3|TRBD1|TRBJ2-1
CAISVKGQMNNEQFF
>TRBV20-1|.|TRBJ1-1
CSERRGTEAFF
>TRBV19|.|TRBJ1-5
CASSIRGQMNQPQHF
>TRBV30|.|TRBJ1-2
CAWSLGDYGYTF
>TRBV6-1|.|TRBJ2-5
CASIPPRGGEETQYF
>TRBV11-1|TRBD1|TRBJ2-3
CASSFTGTGDTQYF
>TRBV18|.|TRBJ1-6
CASSPLDSYNSPLHF